The 4 T cell receptor beta chains listed next were all sequenced from one sample in a study of blood T cell repertoires in COVID-19. The protocol was immunoSEQ multiplex PCR, while the TCRdb copy is restricted to in-frame clones and leaves out a portion. The profile shows about 160,000 clones, over 80% of them singletons. Sequencing input: peripheral blood. These receptors were obtained from a man younger than 40 with COVID-19, enrolled during active disease.

The chain combines TRBV7-2 with TRBJ1-1; 7 bases align to TRBD1. The V segment lost 4 bases and the J segment 0 bases; nucleotides outside the gene matches: 2. CDR1 is SGHTA and CDR2 is FQGNSA in the germline V gene. The CDR3 runs to 14 residues. CDR3 nucleotides: TGTGCCAGCAGCTCCACAGGGGTGAACACTGAAGCTTTCTTT. It codes for CASSSTGVNTEAFF. The full variable domain, in which reference TRBV7-2 and TRBJ1-1 provide the parts outside the CDR3, is GAGVSQSPSNKVTEKGKDVELRCDPISGHTALYWYRQSLGQGLEFLIYFQGNSAPDKSGLPSDRFSAERTGGSVSTLTIQRTQQEDSAVYLCASSSTGVNTEAFFGQGTRLTVV.

This chain joins TRBV27 and TRBJ2-7; D not certain. V was cut by 5 bases and J by 0 bases, with 17 bases left in between. In germline, CDR1 is MNHEY, CDR2 SMNVEV (reference sequence). The CDR3 runs to 16 residues. CDR3 sequence reads: CASSPPPGSSSYEQYF. The CDR3, as DNA: TGTGCCAGCAGTCCCCCCCCAGGTTCAAGCTCCTACGAGCAGTACTTC.

The CDR3 sequence: CASSQRPPGGQGAYEQYF. In DNA form, the CDR3 reads TGTGCCAGCAGCCAACGACCCCCGGGTGGACAGGGGGCCTACGAGCAGTACTTC. The chain has TRBV7-2 and TRBJ2-7; 10 bases are shared with TRBD1. CDR3 length equals 18 residues. Germline V gene sequence: CDR1 SGHTA, CDR2 FQGNSA. The trim removed 5 bases at V and 2 bases at J, leaving 15 bases unmatched.

The chain's CDR3 is CAISESSSPGTSGLTDTQYF. CDR3 sequence (DNA): TGTGCCATCAGTGAGTCGAGTAGCCCCGGGACTAGCGGTCTCACAGATACGCAGTATTTT. The V and J genes are TRBV10-3 and TRBJ2-3; 11 bases are a match to TRBD2. Germline loops: CDR1 ENHRY, CDR2 SYGVKD. The CDR3 is 20 amino acids. V lost 0 bases to trimming and J lost 2 bases; unmatched junction nucleotides: 13.